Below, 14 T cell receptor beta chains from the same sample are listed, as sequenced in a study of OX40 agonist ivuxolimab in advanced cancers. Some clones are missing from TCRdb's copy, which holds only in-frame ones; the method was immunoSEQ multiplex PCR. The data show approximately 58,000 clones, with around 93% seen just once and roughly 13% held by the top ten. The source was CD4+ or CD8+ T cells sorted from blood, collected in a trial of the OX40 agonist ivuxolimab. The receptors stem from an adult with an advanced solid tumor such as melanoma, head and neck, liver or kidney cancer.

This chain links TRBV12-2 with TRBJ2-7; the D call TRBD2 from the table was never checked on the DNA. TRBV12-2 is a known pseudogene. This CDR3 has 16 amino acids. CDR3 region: CASRPPSKAGTYEQYF. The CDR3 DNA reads TGTGCAAGTCGACCTCCTTCCAAAGCGGGAACCTACGAGCAGTACTTC.

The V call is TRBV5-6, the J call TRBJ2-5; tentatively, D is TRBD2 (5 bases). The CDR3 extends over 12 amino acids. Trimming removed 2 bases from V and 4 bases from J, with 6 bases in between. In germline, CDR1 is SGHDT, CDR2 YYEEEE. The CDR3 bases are TGTGCCAGCAGCTTCCGGGGAGAGACCCAGTACTTC. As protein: CASSFRGETQYF.

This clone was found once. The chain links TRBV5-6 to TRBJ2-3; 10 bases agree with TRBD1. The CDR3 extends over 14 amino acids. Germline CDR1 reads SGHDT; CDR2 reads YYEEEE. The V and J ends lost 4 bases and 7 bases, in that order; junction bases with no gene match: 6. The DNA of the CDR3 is TGTGCCAGCAGCGCGGGACAGGGGATCTATACGCAGTATTTT. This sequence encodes CASSAGQGIYTQYF.

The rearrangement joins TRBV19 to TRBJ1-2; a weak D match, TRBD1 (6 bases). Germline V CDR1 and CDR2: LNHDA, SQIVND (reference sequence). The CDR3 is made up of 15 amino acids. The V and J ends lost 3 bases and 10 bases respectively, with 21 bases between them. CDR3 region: CASSMPRGTGTAYTF. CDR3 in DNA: TGTGCCAGTAGTATGCCCCGGGGTACAGGGACCGCCTACACCTTC.

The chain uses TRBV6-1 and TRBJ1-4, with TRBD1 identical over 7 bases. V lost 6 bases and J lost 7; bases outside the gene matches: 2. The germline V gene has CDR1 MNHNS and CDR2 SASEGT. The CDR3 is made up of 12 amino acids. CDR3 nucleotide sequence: TGTGCCAGCAGGACAGGGACTGAAAAACTGTTTTTT. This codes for CASRTGTEKLFF.

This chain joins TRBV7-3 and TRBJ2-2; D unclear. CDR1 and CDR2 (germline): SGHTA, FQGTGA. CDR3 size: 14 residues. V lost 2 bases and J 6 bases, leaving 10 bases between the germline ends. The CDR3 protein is CASSLLGSSGELFF. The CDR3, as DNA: TGTGCCAGCAGCTTATTGGGTTCTTCCGGGGAGCTGTTTTTT.

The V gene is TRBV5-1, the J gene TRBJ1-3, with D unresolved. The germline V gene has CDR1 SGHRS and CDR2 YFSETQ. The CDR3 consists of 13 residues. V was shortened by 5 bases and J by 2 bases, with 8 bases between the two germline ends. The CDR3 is CASSSETGNTIYF. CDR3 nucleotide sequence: TGCGCCAGCAGTTCAGAGACTGGAAACACCATATATTTT.

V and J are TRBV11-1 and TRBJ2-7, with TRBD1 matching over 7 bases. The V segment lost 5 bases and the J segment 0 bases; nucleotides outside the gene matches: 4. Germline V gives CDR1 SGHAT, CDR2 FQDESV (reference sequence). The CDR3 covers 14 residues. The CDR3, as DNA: TGTGCCAGCAGCCGCAGGGGGAGCTCCTACGAGCAGTACTTC. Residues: CASSRRGSSYEQYF.

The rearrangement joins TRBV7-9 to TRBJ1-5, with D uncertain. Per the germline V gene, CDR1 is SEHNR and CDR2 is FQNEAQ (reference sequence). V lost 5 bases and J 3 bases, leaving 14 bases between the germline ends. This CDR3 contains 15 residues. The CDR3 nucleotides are TGTGCCAGCAGCCGCTCGTCGGCCCCCAATCAGCCCCAGCATTTT. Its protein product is CASSRSSAPNQPQHF.

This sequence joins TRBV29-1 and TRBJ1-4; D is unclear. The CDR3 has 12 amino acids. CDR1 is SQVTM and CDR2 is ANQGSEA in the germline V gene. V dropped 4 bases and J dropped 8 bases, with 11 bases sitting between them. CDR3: CSVGRVGEKLFF. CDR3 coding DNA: TGCAGCGTTGGGAGGGTCGGCGAAAAACTGTTTTTT.

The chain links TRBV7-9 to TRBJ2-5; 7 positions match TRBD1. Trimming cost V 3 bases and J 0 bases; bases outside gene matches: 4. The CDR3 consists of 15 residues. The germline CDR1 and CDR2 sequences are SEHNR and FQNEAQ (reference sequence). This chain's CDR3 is CASSFRQGYQETQYF. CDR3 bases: TGTGCCAGCAGCTTTAGACAGGGATACCAAGAGACCCAGTACTTC.

CDR3 sequence reads: CASGPGLGPSRETQYF. As DNA, the CDR3 is TGTGCCAGCGGTCCGGGACTAGGTCCTTCAAGAGAGACCCAGTACTTC. The rearrangement uses TRBV21-1 and TRBJ2-5; the D call of TRBD2 is as the table states it, not checked on the DNA. TRBV21-1 counts as a pseudogene. There are 16 residues in the CDR3.

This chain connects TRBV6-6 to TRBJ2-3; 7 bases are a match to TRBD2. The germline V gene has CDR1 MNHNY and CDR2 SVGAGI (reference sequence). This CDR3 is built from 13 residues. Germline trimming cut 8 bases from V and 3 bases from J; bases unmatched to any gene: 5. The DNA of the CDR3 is TGTGCCAGCGAGGGCGGGAGAACAGATACGCAGTATTTT. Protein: CASEGGRTDTQYF.

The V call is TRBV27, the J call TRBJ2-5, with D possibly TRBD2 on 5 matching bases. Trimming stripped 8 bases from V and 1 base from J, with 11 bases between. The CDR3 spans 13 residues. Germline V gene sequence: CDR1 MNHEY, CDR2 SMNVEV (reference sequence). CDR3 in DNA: TGTGCCAGCTCCGGACTGTTCCAAGAGACCCAGTACTTC. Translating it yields CASSGLFQETQYF.